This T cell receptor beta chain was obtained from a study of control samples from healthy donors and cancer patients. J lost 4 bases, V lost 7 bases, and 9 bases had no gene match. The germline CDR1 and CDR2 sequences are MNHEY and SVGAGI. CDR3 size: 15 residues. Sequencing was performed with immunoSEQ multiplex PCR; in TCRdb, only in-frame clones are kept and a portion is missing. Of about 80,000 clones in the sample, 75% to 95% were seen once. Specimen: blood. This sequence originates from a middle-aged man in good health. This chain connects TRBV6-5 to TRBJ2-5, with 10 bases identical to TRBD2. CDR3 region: CASTFQRGGGETQYF. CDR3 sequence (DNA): TGTGCCAGCACCTTCCAGCGGGGGGGAGGAGAGACCCAGTACTTC.